Listed here are 26 T cell receptor beta chains from one sample, sequenced in a study of T cells after yellow fever vaccination. TCRdb re-derived calls from the 5' RACE reads in MiXCR, one entry per CDR3 protein. The sample shows 620,000 or so distinct CDR3 sequences, around a sixth of them seen only once. Sequenced here: PBMCs, sampled about 5 days after the first yellow fever vaccination. The receptors stem from a man aged 18 to 29 who received the YFV17D yellow fever vaccine.

This sequence joins TRBV12-3 or TRBV12-4 and TRBJ2-7; D remains unclear. With 5 bases removed from V and 6 bases from J, the gap between germline ends came to 14 bases. The CDR3 length is 13 residues. CDR3 bases: TGTGCCAGCAGTCCCCTCCCAACGGGCGAGCAGTACGTC. Translating gives CASSPLPTGEQYV.

This sequence joins TRBV20-1 and TRBJ1-1; no reliable D call. The V and J ends lost 6 bases and 4 bases respectively, with 9 bases between them. The CDR3 is 11 residues long. Per the germline V gene, CDR1 is DFQATT and CDR2 is SNEGSKA (reference sequence). The DNA for the CDR3 is TGCAGTGCCCAAGTTGTCACTGAAGCTTTCTTT. It is translated as CSAQVVTEAFF.

This clonotype has only a few counts. This rearrangement joins TRBV12-3 or TRBV12-4 to TRBJ1-4; D is ambiguous. Trimming removed 3 bases at V and 4 bases at J, with 9 bases between. The CDR3 has 14 amino acids. The CDR3 is CASSFISRNEKLFF. DNA of the CDR3: TGTGCCAGCAGTTTTATCAGCCGTAATGAAAAACTGTTTTTT.

This clonotype came up a few times. The rearrangement links TRBV5-8 to TRBJ2-7; 8 bases map to TRBD1. In germline, CDR1 is SGHTS, CDR2 YDEGEE. The CDR3 runs to 15 residues. Trimming took 6 bases from V and 2 from J; bases not matched to a gene: 10. CDR3 sequence (DNA): TGTGCCAGCACCCTCCTGACAGGGGCGCCCTACGAGCAGTACTTC. It translates to CASTLLTGAPYEQYF.

V gene TRBV5-1 combines with J gene TRBJ2-5; D is perhaps TRBD1 (6 bases). CDR3 length: 17 residues. V lost 0 bases to trimming and J lost 1 base, with 16 bases between them. CDR1 and CDR2 from the germline V gene are SGHRS and YFSETQ. CDR3 region: CASSLDPPRTAQETQYF. The CDR3 nucleotides read TGCGCCAGCAGCTTGGACCCCCCTCGGACAGCCCAAGAGACCCAGTACTTC.

This clonotype was detected a few times. The genes are TRBV6-4 and TRBJ1-2; TRBD1 matches 7 bases. Per germline, CDR1 MRHNA and CDR2 SNTAGT. The V segment lost 0 bases and the J segment 4 bases; nucleotides outside the gene matches: 5. The CDR3 consists of 15 residues. The CDR3 sequence is CASSDSAGGTYGYTF. CDR3 bases: TGTGCCAGCAGTGACTCGGCAGGGGGGACCTATGGCTACACCTTC.

This clonotype occurred many times. The chain recombines TRBV3-1 with TRBJ2-1, with 13 bases that match TRBD2. J lost 10 bases, V lost 6 bases, and 9 bases had no gene match. This CDR3 has 15 amino acids. The germline V gene encodes CDR1 LGHDT and CDR2 YNNKEL (reference sequence). The CDR3 DNA sequence: TGTGCCAGCAGTAAACTAGCGGGGGGGCGGAGGGAGCAGTTCTTC. It is translated as CASSKLAGGRREQFF.

This clonotype has a count of ten or more. The chain combines TRBV6-5 with TRBJ1-2; no clear D. Trimming cost V 2 bases and J 6 bases, with 10 bases left between them. Looked up from germline, CDR1 is MNHEY and CDR2 is SVGAGI. This CDR3 is 13 amino acids long. This chain's CDR3 is CASSYSARDGYTF. CDR3 coding DNA: TGTGCCAGCAGTTACAGTGCACGGGATGGCTACACCTTC.

As regards this clonotype: Sequence at one end of the junction differs from germline and may be a read error. The chain couples TRBV7-7 to TRBJ2-1; perhaps TRBD2 as D (5 bases). Looked up from germline, CDR1 is SSHAT and CDR2 is FNYEAQ (reference sequence). The CDR3 is made up of 14 amino acids. CDR3 sequence: CASSLAAGGNEQFF. The CDR3 DNA reads TGTGCTAGCAGCCTTGCGGCAGGCGGGAATGAGCAGTTCTTC.

CDR3 sequence (DNA): TGTGCCAGCAGTTTACGGAAGGGCCTGGCAGATACGCAGTATTTT. Translation: CASSLRKGLADTQYF. V usage is TRBV12-3 or TRBV12-4 and J usage is TRBJ2-3; no clear D. This CDR3 region has 15 residues. Deletions cut 2 bases from V and 4 bases from J, with 13 bases between.

This clonotype has only a few counts. The chain is built from TRBV18 and TRBJ2-3; 7 bases match TRBD1. J lost 0 bases, V lost 3 bases, and 9 bases had no gene match. Per germline, CDR1 KGHSH and CDR2 LQKENI. The CDR3 runs to 17 residues. CDR3 nucleotide sequence: TGTGCCAGCTCACCGTTGGGACAGTCGACTAGCACAGATACGCAGTATTTT. It codes for CASSPLGQSTSTDTQYF.

This rearrangement joins TRBV15 to TRBJ2-3, with a weak D call TRBD2 (7 bases). The V gene lost 2 bases and the J gene lost 5 bases, with 20 bases spanning the gap. This CDR3 comprises 17 residues. Germline V lookup: CDR1 LNHNV, CDR2 YYDKDF (reference sequence). CDR3 DNA sequence: TGTGCCACCAGCAGAACAGACATCGGCGGGGGCCGAGATACGCAGTATTTT. This sequence encodes CATSRTDIGGGRDTQYF.

This clonotype was seen only a few times. The rearrangement joins TRBV25-1 to TRBJ2-3; D is undetermined. Germline loops: CDR1 MGHDK, CDR2 SYGVNS. The CDR3 consists of 16 residues. V shed 4 bases and J shed 5 bases, with 19 bases lying between them. CDR3: CASSAGLSTGGDTQYF. For the CDR3, the DNA is TGTGCCAGCAGTGCTGGATTGAGTACTGGCGGAGATACGCAGTATTTT.

The chain combines TRBV5-1 with TRBJ1-1; D remains unclear. V was shortened by 7 bases and J by 0 bases, with 13 bases between the two germline ends. The germline gives CDR1 SGHRS, CDR2 YFSETQ. The CDR3 has 14 residues. The CDR3 spells CASSSSRLNTEAFF. As DNA, the CDR3 is TGCGCCAGCTCCTCGAGTCGGCTGAACACTGAAGCTTTCTTT.

The J gene is TRBJ2-3, the V gene TRBV4-2; D may be TRBD1 or TRBD2 (5 bases each). CDR1 and CDR2 from the germline V gene are LGHNA and YNFKEQ. The CDR3 contains 15 residues. Trimming took off 3 bases at V and 0 bases at J, with 10 bases between the two ends. The chain's CDR3 is CASSHKGDSTDTQYF. In nucleotides, the CDR3 is TGTGCCAGCAGCCACAAAGGGGACAGCACAGATACGCAGTATTTT.

CDR3: CSAKDRGFGYTF. CDR3 nucleotide sequence: TGCAGTGCTAAGGACAGGGGTTTTGGCTACACCTTC. The chain is built from TRBV20-1 and TRBJ1-2, with 9 bases aligning to TRBD1. J was trimmed by 7 bases and V by 4 bases; bases with no gene match: 4. The CDR3 covers 12 residues. Germline V lookup: CDR1 DFQATT, CDR2 SNEGSKA (reference sequence).

This rearrangement joins TRBV4-2 to TRBJ2-3; 10 bases align to TRBD1. The CDR3 sequence is 14 residues long. The V gene's germline CDR1 is LGHNA and CDR2 YNFKEQ. V was pared by 8 bases and J by 2 bases, with 4 bases of the junction left unmatched. CDR3 residues: CASQDRGFTDTQYF. DNA for the CDR3: TGTGCCAGCCAGGACAGGGGGTTCACAGATACGCAGTATTTT.

About this clonotype itself: One end of the junction is discordant with germline, which a read error may explain. The rearrangement joins TRBV29-1 to TRBJ2-7; TRBD1 matches 7 bases. In germline, CDR1 is SQVTM, CDR2 ANQGSEA. The CDR3 is 12 amino acids. This chain's CDR3 is CSVEGDSYGQYF. For the CDR3, the DNA is TGCAGCGTTGAGGGGGACAGCTACGGGCAGTACTTC.

This clonotype has more than one count but fewer than ten. The chain uses TRBV24-1 and TRBJ2-5, with TRBD2 identical over 13 bases. The CDR3 extends over 15 amino acids. Germline V gives CDR1 KGHDR, CDR2 SFDVKD. The V and J ends lost 5 bases and 5 bases, in that order; junction bases with no gene match: 4. The CDR3 coding sequence is TGTGCCACCAGTGGGACTAGCGGGGGTGGGGAGACCCAGTACTTC. Its protein is CATSGTSGGGETQYF.

This chain links TRBV7-2 with TRBJ2-3; D could derive from TRBD1 or TRBD2 (7 bases each). The CDR3 is made up of 14 amino acids. V was trimmed by 5 bases and J by 4 bases, leaving 13 bases between them. Looked up from germline, CDR1 is SGHTA and CDR2 is FQGNSA. Here the CDR3 DNA reads TGTGCCAGCAGCCCTCAGGGGGGGTCAGATACGCAGTATTTT. This sequence encodes CASSPQGGSDTQYF. Full variable domain (outside the CDR3, taken from reference TRBV7-2 and TRBJ2-3): GAGVSQSPSNKVTEKGKDVELRCDPISGHTALYWYRQSLGQGLEFLIYFQGNSAPDKSGLPSDRFSAERTGGSVSTLTIQRTQQEDSAVYLCASSPQGGSDTQYFGPGTRLTVL.

This clonotype was seen more than once but under ten times. The rearrangement uses TRBV7-3 and TRBJ2-7, with TRBD1 as a possible D gene (6 bases). The CDR3 runs 13 residues. Trimming removed 4 bases at V and 3 bases at J, with 10 bases between. Germline values: CDR1 SGHTA, CDR2 FQGTGA. The CDR3 DNA is TGTGCCAGCAGCTGGACACAGGGCTACGAGCAGTACGTC. Protein: CASSWTQGYEQYV.

V usage is TRBV4-2 and J usage is TRBJ2-7; 8 positions agree with TRBD2. After removal of 0 bases from V and 3 bases from J, the junction contained 4 bases not matched to a gene. Germline V CDR1 and CDR2: LGHNA, YNFKEQ. The CDR3 contains 15 residues. CDR3 sequence reads: CASSQEAGADYEQYF. CDR3 DNA: TGTGCCAGCAGCCAAGAAGCGGGGGCCGACTACGAGCAGTACTTC.

This clonotype was seen more than once but under ten times. V gene TRBV30 combines with J gene TRBJ1-1, with TRBD1 identical over 9 bases. The V gene's germline CDR1 is GTSNPN and CDR2 SVGIG (reference sequence). This CDR3 has 12 residues. The CDR3 bases are TGTGCTATCCGGGACAGGGTGTATGAAGCTTTCTTT. It is translated as CAIRDRVYEAFF.

This clonotype was counted a few times. The chain couples TRBV3-1 to TRBJ2-5; D is unclear. CDR1 and CDR2 from the germline V gene are LGHDT and YNNKEL (reference sequence). Trimming removed 5 bases at V and 1 base at J, with 14 bases between. The CDR3 consists of 15 residues. The CDR3 DNA sequence: TGTGCCAGCAGCGCAGTAGGAGCCGGCCAAGAGACCCAGTACTTC. It translates to CASSAVGAGQETQYF.

There are a few counts of this clonotype. This sequence joins TRBV4-1 and TRBJ2-3; 12 bases match TRBD1. V lost 4 bases to trimming and J lost 6 bases; unmatched junction nucleotides: 11. The germline V gene encodes CDR1 MGHRA and CDR2 YSYEKL. The CDR3 totals 17 residues. CDR3 loop: CASSPSPGQGAVDTQYF. The CDR3 region has the DNA TGCGCCAGCAGCCCCTCTCCGGGACAGGGGGCGGTTGATACGCAGTATTTT.

The chain carries TRBV7-2 and TRBJ2-1; 8 bases agree with TRBD1. This CDR3 is 13 amino acids long. Unmatched junction bases numbered 8, after V lost 8 bases and J lost 8 bases. Germline V gene sequence: CDR1 SGHTA, CDR2 FQGNSA. The CDR3 loop reads CASVDNRGDEQFF. In DNA, the CDR3 is TGTGCCAGCGTGGATAACAGGGGGGATGAGCAGTTCTTC. The full variable domain, with the rest looked up from reference TRBV7-2 and TRBJ2-1, is GAGVSQSPSNKVTEKGKDVELRCDPISGHTALYWYRQSLGQGLEFLIYFQGNSAPDKSGLPSDRFSAERTGGSVSTLTIQRTQQEDSAVYLCASVDNRGDEQFFGPGTRLTVL.